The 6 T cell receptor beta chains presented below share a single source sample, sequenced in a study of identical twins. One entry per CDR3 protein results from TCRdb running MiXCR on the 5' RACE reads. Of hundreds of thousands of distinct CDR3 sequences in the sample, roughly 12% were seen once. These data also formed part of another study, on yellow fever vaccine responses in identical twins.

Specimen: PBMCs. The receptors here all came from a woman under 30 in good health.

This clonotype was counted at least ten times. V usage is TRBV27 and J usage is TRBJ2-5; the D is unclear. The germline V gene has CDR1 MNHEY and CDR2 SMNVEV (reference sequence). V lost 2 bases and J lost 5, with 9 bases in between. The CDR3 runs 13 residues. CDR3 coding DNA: TGTGCCAGCAGTTTAAGGTTGATGGAGACCCAGTACTTC. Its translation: CASSLRLMETQYF.

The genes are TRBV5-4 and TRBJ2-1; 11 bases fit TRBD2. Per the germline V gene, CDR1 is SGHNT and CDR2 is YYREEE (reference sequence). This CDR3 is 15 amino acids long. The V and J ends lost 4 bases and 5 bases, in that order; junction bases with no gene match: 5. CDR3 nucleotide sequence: TGTGCCAGCAGCCGTACTAGCGGGAGTGACAATGAGCAGTTCTTC. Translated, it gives CASSRTSGSDNEQFF.

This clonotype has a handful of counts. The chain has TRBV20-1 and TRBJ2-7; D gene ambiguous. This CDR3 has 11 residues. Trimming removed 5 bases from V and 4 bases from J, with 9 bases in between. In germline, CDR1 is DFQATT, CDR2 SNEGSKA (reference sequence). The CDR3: CSASNSYEQYV. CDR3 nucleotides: TGCAGTGCTTCAAACTCATACGAGCAGTACGTC.

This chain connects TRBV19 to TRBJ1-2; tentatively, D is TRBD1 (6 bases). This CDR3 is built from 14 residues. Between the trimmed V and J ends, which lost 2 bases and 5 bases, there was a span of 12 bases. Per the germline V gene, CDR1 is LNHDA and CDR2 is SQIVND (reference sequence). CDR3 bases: TGTGCCAGTAGTATAAATACAGGGCGATATGGCTACACCTTC. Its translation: CASSINTGRYGYTF. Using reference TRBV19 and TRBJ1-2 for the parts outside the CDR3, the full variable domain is DGGITQSPKYLFRKEGQNVTLSCEQNLNHDAMYWYRQDPGQGLRLIYYSQIVNDFQKGDIAEGYSVSREKKESFPLTVTSAQKNPTAFYLCASSINTGRYGYTFGSGTRLTVV.

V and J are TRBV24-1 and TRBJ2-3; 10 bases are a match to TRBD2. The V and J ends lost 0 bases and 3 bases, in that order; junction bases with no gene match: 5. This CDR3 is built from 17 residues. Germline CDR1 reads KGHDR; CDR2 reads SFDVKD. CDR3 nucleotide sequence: TGTGCCACCAGTGATTTGCGGACTAGCGGCGATACAGATACGCAGTATTTT. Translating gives CATSDLRTSGDTDTQYF.

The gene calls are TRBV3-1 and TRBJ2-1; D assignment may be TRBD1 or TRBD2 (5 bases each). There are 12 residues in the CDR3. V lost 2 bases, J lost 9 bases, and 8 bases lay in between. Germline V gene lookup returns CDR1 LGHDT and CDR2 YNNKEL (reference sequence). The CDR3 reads CASSQTRGEQFF. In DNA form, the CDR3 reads TGTGCCAGCAGCCAAACTAGGGGTGAGCAGTTCTTC.